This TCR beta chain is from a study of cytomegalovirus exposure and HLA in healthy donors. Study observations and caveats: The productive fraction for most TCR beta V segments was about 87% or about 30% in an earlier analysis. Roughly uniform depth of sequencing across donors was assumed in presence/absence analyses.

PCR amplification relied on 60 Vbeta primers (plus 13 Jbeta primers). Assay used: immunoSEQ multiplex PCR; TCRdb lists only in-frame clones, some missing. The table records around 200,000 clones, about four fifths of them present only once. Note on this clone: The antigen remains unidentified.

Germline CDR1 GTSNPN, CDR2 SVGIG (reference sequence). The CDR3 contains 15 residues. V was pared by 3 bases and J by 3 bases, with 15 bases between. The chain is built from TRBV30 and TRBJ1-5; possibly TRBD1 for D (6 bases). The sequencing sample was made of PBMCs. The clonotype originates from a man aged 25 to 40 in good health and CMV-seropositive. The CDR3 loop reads CAWRPGQTANQPQHF. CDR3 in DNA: TGTGCCTGGAGGCCCGGACAGACAGCCAATCAGCCCCAGCATTTT.